This T cell receptor (beta chain) comes out of a study of T cell responses to AZD1222 COVID-19 vaccine. The CDR3 runs 11 residues. Germline loops: CDR1 SGHDN, CDR2 FVKESK. Trimming removed 4 bases at V and 9 bases at J, with 7 bases between. Sequenced by immunoSEQ multiplex PCR; TCRdb stores in-frame clones only, minus some. The repertoire holds tens of thousands of clones, with roughly 90% as singletons. The V gene is TRBV14, the J gene TRBJ2-1, with D uncertain. This sequence originates from an adult in good health. The sequencing here drew on peripheral blood, taken on day 0 of AZD1222 vaccination. CDR3 nucleotides: TGTGCCAGCAGCCTTCTTAGTGAGCAGTTCTTC. This codes for CASSLLSEQFF.